This T cell receptor beta chain was identified during a study of T-cell reconstitution after alpha-beta-depleted transplantation in children. This CDR3 spans 14 amino acids. Losses at the gene ends were 5 bases for V and 1 base for J; bases not matched to a gene: 7. From germline, CDR1 is DFQATT and CDR2 SNEGSKA (reference sequence). Findings and caveats of the study: Diversity and T-cell counts at one year after transplant derived mostly from new T cells.

The library targeted TCRbeta and was prepared with unique molecular identifiers. TCRdb re-analysed the PCR reads in MiXCR, keeping a single row per CDR3 protein. The sample contains some 200,000 distinct CDR3 sequences, 5.5% to 7% of which appear only once. This clonotype came up many times. Its antigen is unidentified. This material consisted of PBMCs, taken before TCRalphabeta/CD19-depleted stem cell transplant. The TCR comes from a girl less than two years old with combined immunodeficiency, due to receive a stem cell transplant. The J gene is TRBJ2-5, the V gene TRBV20-1; 7 bases are a match to TRBD2. This CDR3 reads CSARGGGVQETQYF. For the CDR3, the DNA is TGCAGTGCTCGGGGCGGGGGAGTCCAAGAGACCCAGTACTTC.